This entry features one T cell receptor beta chain sequence. The source of the sample is a study of T-cell reconstitution after alpha-beta-depleted transplantation in children. V lost 3 bases, J lost 5 bases, and 14 bases lay in between. The CDR3 extends over 14 amino acids. The library targeted TCRbeta and was prepared with unique molecular identifiers. TCRdb called the PCR reads again in MiXCR, with one record for every CDR3 protein. The data show over 100,000 distinct CDR3 sequences, less than 6% seen once. The V call is TRBV12-3 or TRBV12-4, the J call TRBJ2-7; possibly TRBD2 for D (6 bases). Sequences were derived from PBMCs, mostly from graft donor cells, sampled 60 days after TCRalphabeta/CD19-depleted stem cell transplant. This receptor was obtained from a female patient aged 2-9 years who had a stem cell transplant for Fanconi anemia, so the T cells may come from the graft donor. The CDR3 sequence is CASSFRGKGDEQYF. The CDR3 nucleotides are TGTGCCAGCAGTTTCCGCGGGAAGGGCGACGAGCAGTACTTC.